The clone carrying this T cell receptor (beta chain) was counted between two and nine times. This specimen comes from a study of T-cell memory formation after mild COVID-19. Study overall: Clustering of TCRs was largely donor specific.

CDR3 length: 15 residues. V lost 6 bases and J lost 6, with 18 bases in between. Germline V gene data show CDR1 as SGHTA and CDR2 as FQGNSA. TCRdb re-called the 5' RACE reads through MiXCR, storing one row per CDR3 protein. The sample shows roughly 510,000 distinct CDR3 sequences, 15% to 20% of them seen only once. V is TRBV7-2 and J is TRBJ2-1, with D possibly matching TRBD2 (6 bases). This TCR came from an adult woman who had mild COVID-19 (a few samples of this study predate the infection). Cell type and time point are not known. The specimen was PBMCs or a T cell subset sorted from them (not recorded which). Here the CDR3 DNA reads TGTGCCAGCAGAGTTAGGCCTAGCGAAGGCAATGAGCAGTTCTTC. Amino acids: CASRVRPSEGNEQFF.